A selection of T cell receptor beta chains follows, all from one sample in a study of T cells in Graves' hyperthyroidism and ophthalmopathy. TCRdb called the multiplex PCR reads again in MiXCR, with one record for every CDR3 protein. The sample consists of 300,000 to 400,000 distinct CDR3 sequences, 14% of them appearing once. Material for sequencing was blood. The receptors shown here come from a woman aged 55-69 years with Graves' hyperthyroidism. The CDR3 runs from the conserved cysteine through the conserved F or W. Fields, in order: clone size, V gene, J gene, D gene, CDR3 DNA, CDR3 protein. A D gene is named only where the DNA matches it firmly. Clone size, where shown, is once, few, many, or a class for clones that have expanded.

many	TRBV11-2	TRBJ1-6	.	TGTGCCAGCAGCCATTATCGGGGTACCCTCCACTTT	CASSHYRGTLHF
many	TRBV7-9	TRBJ2-5	.	TGTGCCAGCAGCTTGGAGACCCAGTACTTC	CASSLETQYF
.	TRBV27	TRBJ1-4	TRBD1	TGTGCCAGCAAAATCCTCGGGACAGGGGGTGAAAAACTGTTTTTT	CASKILGTGGEKLFF
.	TRBV6-9	TRBJ1-2	.	TGTGCCAGCAGTTCCGGGGGGGCGTGGAACTATGGCTACACCTTC	CASSSGGAWNYGYTF
few	TRBV4-1	TRBJ2-3	TRBD2	TGCGCCAGCAGCCAGGTGTCATGGGAGCGGGGAGATACGCAGTATTTT	CASSQVSWERGDTQYF
.	TRBV6-1	TRBJ1-1	.	TGTGCCAGCATGCCGAGGGCGGGAGCTGAAGCTTTCTTT	CASMPRAGAEAFF
.	TRBV19	TRBJ2-7	TRBD2	TGTGCCCACCGCTTCGGGACTAGCGGATACGAGCAGTACTTC	CAHRFGTSGYEQYF
.	TRBV13	TRBJ1-1	TRBD1	TGTGCCAGCAGTCCGGACAGGGGGCGAATCGACACTGAAGCTTTCTTT	CASSPDRGRIDTEAFF
many	TRBV20-1	TRBJ2-1	TRBD2	TGCAGTGCTAGAGAAGGGACTAGCGCCTACAATGAGCAGTTCTTC	CSAREGTSAYNEQFF
few	TRBV6-1	TRBJ2-6	.	TGTGCCTCATTTCCCAGGATCTCTGGGGCCAACGTCCTGACTTTC	CASFPRISGANVLTF
many	TRBV11-3	TRBJ2-3	.	TGTGCCAGCAGCTCTAGCGGCACAGATACGCAGTATTTT	CASSSSGTDTQYF
many	TRBV28	TRBJ2-7	TRBD1	TGTGCCAGCAGACGGGACAGTACCTACGAGCAGTACTTC	CASRRDSTYEQYF
many	TRBV18	TRBJ1-4	.	TGTGCCAGCTCACCACTGTCAACTAATGAAAAACTGTTTTTT	CASSPLSTNEKLFF
many	TRBV5-1	TRBJ2-7	.	TGCGCCAGCTCCGCTGCGGGCTACGGAGGCGAGCAGTACTTC	CASSAAGYGGEQYF
many	TRBV4-1	TRBJ1-1	.	TGCGCCAGCAGCCAACGGCAGGGTCCGGGCACTGAAGCTTTCTTT	CASSQRQGPGTEAFF
.	TRBV28	TRBJ2-7	TRBD2	TGTGCCAGCAGTTTTGGGACTAGCGGGAGAACCAGGTACGAGCAGTACTTC	CASSFGTSGRTRYEQYF
many	TRBV27	TRBJ2-5	TRBD2	TGTGCCAGCAGTCCGCGACTAGCGGGAGGGGGGGAGACCCAGTACTTC	CASSPRLAGGGETQYF
many	TRBV28	TRBJ2-3	.	TGTGCCAGCAAAGCGATAGCTGGCACAGATACGCAGTATTTT	CASKAIAGTDTQYF
few	TRBV7-3	TRBJ2-2	TRBD2	TGTGCCAGCAGCTATCGACTAGCGGGAGTAGGGGAGCTGTTTTTT	CASSYRLAGVGELFF
many	TRBV5-6	TRBJ2-1	.	TGTGCCAGCAGCCCGGGACAGCCCGCGGGAATGATTTACAATGAGCAGTTCTTC	CASSPGQPAGMIYNEQFF
.	TRBV24-1	TRBJ2-1	.	TGTGCCACCAGTGATCCCGGACTGAATGAGCAGTTCTTC	CATSDPGLNEQFF
.	TRBV7-7	TRBJ1-1	.	TGTGCTAGCAGCTTGACTAAGAACACTGAAGCTTTCTTT	CASSLTKNTEAFF
.	TRBV12-3/TRBV12-4	TRBJ1-3	.	TGTGCCAGCACTCCCGGGACACCTCCTGGAAACACCATATATTTT	CASTPGTPPGNTIYF
many	TRBV2	TRBJ1-2	.	TGTGCCAGCAGTGAATTCGAGACCGGCACCTTC	CASSEFETGTF
.	TRBV4-1	TRBJ2-7	.	TGCGCCAGCAGCCAAGAGGCCCGGGGACCCTTCTACGAGCAGTACTTC	CASSQEARGPFYEQYF
.	TRBV19	TRBJ2-2	TRBD1	TGTGCCAGTAACACCCGGGACAGTCAAAACACCGGGGAGCTGTTTTTT	CASNTRDSQNTGELFF
many	TRBV3-1	TRBJ2-3	.	TGTGCCAGCAGCCAACACGCCGGGACACCTAGCACAGATACGCAGTATTTT	CASSQHAGTPSTDTQYF
many	TRBV3-1	TRBJ1-6	.	TGTGCCAGCAGCCAAGGGATCTCCGGCGGGCCCACCCTCCACTTT	CASSQGISGGPTLHF
many	TRBV11-3	TRBJ1-1	TRBD1	TGTGCCAGCAGCGTCGAGGGCAGGGGGCAGGATGAAGCTTTCTTT	CASSVEGRGQDEAFF
.	TRBV4-2	TRBJ2-2	.	TGTGCCAGCAGCCCGAGGGCGGGGACCGGGGAGCTGTTTTTT	CASSPRAGTGELFF
many	TRBV6-1	TRBJ2-3	.	TGTGCCAGCAGTCGCCAGGTCGGAGATACGCAGTATTTT	CASSRQVGDTQYF
few	TRBV2	TRBJ2-7	.	TGTGCCAGCACCACCGCGGGACACCTCTACGAGCAGTACTTC	CASTTAGHLYEQYF
few	TRBV10-1	TRBJ2-7	.	TGCGCCACCAGGGACATCACGGCCTACGAGCAGTACTTC	CATRDITAYEQYF
few	TRBV7-3	TRBJ2-3	.	TGTGCCAGCAGCTTAAGGGGGGCCCCCACAGATACGCAGTATTTT	CASSLRGAPTDTQYF
.	TRBV28	TRBJ1-2	.	TGTGCCAGCAGGCGAGACTGGGGCTACACCTTC	CASRRDWGYTF
many	TRBV29-1	TRBJ2-7	.	TGCAGCGTTGAAGGGGCAGGGGGGTCCTACGAGCAGTACTTC	CSVEGAGGSYEQYF
few	TRBV9	TRBJ1-2	.	TGTGCCAGCAGCGTAGGTGGGGCCGGTGGCTACACCTTC	CASSVGGAGGYTF
.	TRBV19	TRBJ1-5	.	TGTGCCAGTAGTGATCTGCGCAATCAGCCCCAGCATTTT	CASSDLRNQPQHF
.	TRBV7-4	TRBJ2-7	TRBD1	TGTGCCAGCAGTGAACCGGGACAGGGTTTCTACGAGCAGTACTTC	CASSEPGQGFYEQYF
.	TRBV19	TRBJ2-3	.	TGTGCCAGTAGTCCCTCGGGACACCTCACAGATACGCAGTATTTT	CASSPSGHLTDTQYF
many	TRBV28	TRBJ1-1	.	TGTGCCAGCAGCCCAACAACCACAGGGCGGGCTTTCTTT	CASSPTTTGRAFF
many	TRBV20-1	TRBJ2-1	.	TGCAGTGCAACGGACGGAGTTTCCGACAATGAGCAGTTCTTC	CSATDGVSDNEQFF
.	TRBV19	TRBJ1-2	.	TGTGCCAGTAGTATGGCGGCGGACGGCTACACCTTC	CASSMAADGYTF
many	TRBV2	TRBJ2-1	TRBD2	TGTGCCAGCAGTGAAGGGCTAGCGGCCTACAATGAGCAGTTCTTC	CASSEGLAAYNEQFF
few	TRBV20-1	TRBJ2-1	TRBD2	TGCAGTGCCCCCGGGACTAGCGGTTACAATGAGCAGTTCTTC	CSAPGTSGYNEQFF
.	TRBV2	TRBJ1-2	TRBD1	TGTGCCAGCAGTGCAGCGACAGGGGCCTATGGCTACACCTTC	CASSAATGAYGYTF
many	TRBV12-3/TRBV12-4	TRBJ1-2	.	TGTGCCAGCAGTTCGCAGGTTACCAACTATGGCTACACCTTC	CASSSQVTNYGYTF
many	TRBV24-1	TRBJ2-3	.	TGTGCCACCGGGGGACGAGGAGTGGCAGATACGCAGTATTTT	CATGGRGVADTQYF
.	TRBV7-3	TRBJ2-2	.	TGTACCAGCAGCTTTGGGAACACCGGGGAGCTGTTTTTT	CTSSFGNTGELFF
.	TRBV9	TRBJ2-1	.	TGTGCCAGCAGTGTTTCGGGCCATGAGCAGTTCTTC	CASSVSGHEQFF